These T cell receptor beta chains were read from a single sample in a study of cytomegalovirus exposure and HLA in healthy donors. Profiling relied on immunoSEQ multiplex PCR, and the TCRdb table lists in-frame clones only, not all of them. This table has some 150,000 clones, about 87% appearing once. The sample was PBMCs. Receptor source: a man aged 18 to 30 in good health and CMV-seropositive. The CDR3 runs from the conserved cysteine through the conserved F or W.

v_gene | CDR3aa
TRBV5-6 | CASSLVGASGYGYTF
TRBV5-1 | CASSLSRATGKAGRSEQYF
TRBV5-6 | CASSLDQAGRLNTEAFF
TRBV9 | CASSAGQATYEQYF
TRBV7-9 | CASSFTGGSYEQYF
TRBV6-1 | CASSADPQGAGHEQYF
TRBV2 | CASSDDRPNTEAFF
TRBV4-1 | CASSHSLGLVIAEQFF
TRBV19 | CASSRGTGVQSPLHF
TRBV30 | CAWSFPTGSYTEAFF
TRBV10-3 | CAIGPGANTGELFF
TRBV4-1 | CASSRGGANTEAFF
TRBV2 | CASAGLSSGNTIYF
TRBV4-1 | CASTPGQGYGNTIYF
TRBV6-6 | CASSYSSGYTGELFF
TRBV7-9 | CASSPDRVYQPQHF
TRBV30 | CAWSVIGEGEQYF
TRBV30 | CAWSVGLKSKASGISGANVLTF
TRBV7-9 | CASSLDWEGNQPQHF
TRBV28 | CASSLPGQTPYEQYF
TRBV5-6 | CASSLVDQETQYF
TRBV13 | CASSFPLVSSYNEQFF
TRBV9 | CASSEQGARQPQHF
TRBV6-5 | CASSWNRSGSPQHF
TRBV19 | CASSMGQGGNQPQHF
TRBV7-9 | CASSSGQAFYGYTF
TRBV5-4 | CASSFGGSSYEQYF
TRBV6-4 | CASSPTSGGTDTQYF
TRBV7-2 | CASSLDGWNTEAFF
TRBV30 | CAFSLGFRETQYF
TRBV11-2 | CASSSQGLVYEQYF
TRBV27 | CASSLGGADTEAFF
TRBV30 | CAWSAQGGNQPQHF
TRBV5-1 | CASSFKSPTSTDTQYF
TRBV5-1 | CASSGGTGNEKLFF
TRBV28 | CASRRGPMYEQYF
TRBV6-1 | CASSPEQGAPTF
TRBV7-2 | CASSLAPGGWEKLFF
TRBV29-1 | CSVESRANEQFF
TRBV6-4 | CASSDAQGRTQYF
TRBV7-2 | CASSVNRDRRKGETQYF
TRBV2 | CASTRDSIVGSEAFF
TRBV20-1 | CSAQTDTQYF
TRBV27 | CASSFGTGSYEQYF
TRBV5-1 | CASSFGQGPFYEQYF
TRBV5-1 | CASSPGGQGDEQYF
TRBV6-5 | CASSLGTYNEQFF
TRBV7-9 | CASSGGTAGNTIYF
TRBV30 | CAWMTWWNTIYF
TRBV18 | CASSLRRDRGNNEQFF